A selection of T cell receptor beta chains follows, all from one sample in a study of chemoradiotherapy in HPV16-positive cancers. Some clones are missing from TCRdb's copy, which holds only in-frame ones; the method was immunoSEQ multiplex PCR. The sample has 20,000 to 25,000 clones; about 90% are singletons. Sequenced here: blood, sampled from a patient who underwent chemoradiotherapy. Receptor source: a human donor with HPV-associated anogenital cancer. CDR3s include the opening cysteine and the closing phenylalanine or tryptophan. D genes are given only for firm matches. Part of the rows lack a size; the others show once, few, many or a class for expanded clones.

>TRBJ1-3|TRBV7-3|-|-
CASSLRPTPGNTIYF
TGTGCCAGCAGCCTTCGACCGACTCCTGGAAACACCATATATTTT
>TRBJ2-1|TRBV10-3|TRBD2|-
CAIREGTSGHWGEQFF
TGTGCCATCAGAGAAGGGACTAGCGGGCATTGGGGTGAGCAGTTCTTC
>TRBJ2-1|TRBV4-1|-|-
CASSQESSGSYNEQFF
TGCGCCAGCAGCCAAGAGAGTAGTGGGTCCTACAATGAGCAGTTCTTC
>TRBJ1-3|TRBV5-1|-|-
CASSSQGSGNTIYF
TGCGCCAGCAGCTCACAGGGCTCTGGAAACACCATATATTTT
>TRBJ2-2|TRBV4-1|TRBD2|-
CASSQDLGLAPGELFF
TGCGCCAGCAGCCAAGACCTGGGACTAGCCCCCGGGGAGCTGTTTTTT
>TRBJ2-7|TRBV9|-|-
CASSAYGSLGTYEQYF
TGTGCCAGCAGCGCGTATGGCTCGTTGGGTACCTACGAGCAGTACTTC
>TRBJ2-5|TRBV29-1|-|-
CSVENREETQYF
TGCAGCGTTGAAAACAGGGAAGAGACCCAGTACTTC
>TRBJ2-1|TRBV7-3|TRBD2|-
CASSLGSGDYNEQFF
TGTGCCAGCAGCTTAGGAAGCGGGGATTACAATGAGCAGTTCTTC
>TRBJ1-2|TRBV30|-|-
CAWSVTGQRYGYTF
TGTGCCTGGAGTGTAACAGGGCAGCGCTATGGCTACACCTTC
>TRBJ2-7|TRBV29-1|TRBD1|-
CSVQPGTGGSYEQYF
TGCAGCGTCCAACCTGGGACAGGGGGCTCCTACGAGCAGTACTTC
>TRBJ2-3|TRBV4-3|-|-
CASSHLTQGPDTQYF
TGCGCCAGCAGCCACCTTACCCAGGGACCCGATACGCAGTATTTT
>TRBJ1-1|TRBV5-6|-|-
CASTFGRANTEAFF
TGTGCCAGCACCTTCGGCAGGGCGAACACTGAAGCTTTCTTT
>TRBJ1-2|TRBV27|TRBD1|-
CASSRTGDIGYTF
TGTGCCAGCAGTAGGACAGGGGACATTGGCTACACCTTC
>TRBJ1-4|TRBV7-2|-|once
CASSPATNEKLFF
TGTGCCAGCAGCCCAGCAACTAATGAAAAACTGTTTTTT
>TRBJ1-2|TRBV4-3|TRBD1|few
CASSQDYGTGGSNYGYTF
TGCGCCAGCAGCCAAGATTACGGGACAGGGGGCTCTAACTATGGCTACACCTTC
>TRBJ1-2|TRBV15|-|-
CATSRDRLSGYTF
TGTGCCACCAGCAGAGATCGATTGAGTGGCTACACCTTC
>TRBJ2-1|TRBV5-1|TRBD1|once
CASSFDRGDDEQFF
TGCGCCAGCAGCTTCGACAGGGGTGACGATGAGCAGTTCTTC
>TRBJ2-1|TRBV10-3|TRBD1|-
CATGVRDREVNEQFF
TGTGCCACCGGGGTTCGGGACAGGGAGGTGAATGAGCAGTTCTTC
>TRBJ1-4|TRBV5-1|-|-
CASSPQGQDEKLFF
TGCGCCAGCAGCCCCCAAGGGCAGGATGAAAAACTGTTTTTT
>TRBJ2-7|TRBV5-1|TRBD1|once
CASSIDRDRYEQYF
TGCGCCAGCAGCATCGACAGGGATCGCTACGAGCAGTACTTC
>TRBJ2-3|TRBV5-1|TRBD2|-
CASSLATTSAADTQYF
TGCGCCAGCAGCTTGGCCACGACTAGCGCAGCAGATACGCAGTATTTT
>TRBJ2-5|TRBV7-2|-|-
CASSLVTETQYF
TGTGCCAGCAGCTTGGTGACGGAGACCCAGTACTTC
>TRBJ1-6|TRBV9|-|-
CASSASGVNSPLHF
TGTGCCAGCAGCGCCTCAGGGGTAAACTCACCCCTCCACTTT
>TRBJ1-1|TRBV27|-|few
CASSYQGIGTEAFF
TGTGCCAGCAGTTATCAGGGAATCGGAACTGAAGCTTTCTTT
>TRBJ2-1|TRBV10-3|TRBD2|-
CAIKSGTSGYNEQFF
TGTGCCATCAAATCCGGGACTAGCGGTTACAATGAGCAGTTCTTC
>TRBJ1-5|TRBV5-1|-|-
CASSLDGGGNQPQHF
TGCGCCAGCAGCTTGGATGGGGGAGGTAATCAGCCCCAGCATTTT
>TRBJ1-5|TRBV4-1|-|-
CASSQWAGGGNQPQHF
TGCGCCAGCAGCCAATGGGCGGGAGGTGGCAATCAGCCCCAGCATTTT
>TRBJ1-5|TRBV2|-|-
CASGGDRSNQPQHF
TGTGCCAGCGGGGGGGATAGAAGCAATCAGCCCCAGCATTTT
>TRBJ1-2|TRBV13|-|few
CASSLGLQLLPYGYTF
TGTGCCAGCAGCTTGGGTCTCCAGCTGTTGCCCTATGGCTACACCTTC
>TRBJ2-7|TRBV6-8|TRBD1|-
CASPTGTAFYEQYF
TGTGCCAGCCCTACCGGGACAGCCTTCTACGAGCAGTACTTC
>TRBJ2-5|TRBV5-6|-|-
CASSLGDRETQYF
TGTGCCAGCAGCTTGGGCGACCGGGAGACCCAGTACTTC
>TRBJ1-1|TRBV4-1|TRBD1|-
CASSQDRQGGTEAFF
TGCGCCAGCAGCCAAGATAGACAGGGCGGGACTGAAGCTTTCTTT
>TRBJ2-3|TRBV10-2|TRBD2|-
CASMSSGGALDTQYF
TGCGCCAGCATGTCTAGCGGGGGGGCTTTAGATACGCAGTATTTT
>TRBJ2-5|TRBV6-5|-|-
CASSYHAQETQYF
TGTGCCAGCAGTTATCACGCCCAAGAGACCCAGTACTTC
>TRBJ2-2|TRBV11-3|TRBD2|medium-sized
CATEPGLALSEDTGELFF
TGTGCCACGGAACCGGGACTAGCGCTCTCCGAGGACACCGGGGAGCTGTTTTTT
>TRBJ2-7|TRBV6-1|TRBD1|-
CASSVSQGFDEQYF
TGTGCCAGCAGTGTGTCACAGGGGTTTGACGAGCAGTACTTC
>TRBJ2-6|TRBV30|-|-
CAWSVYELSGANVLTF
TGTGCCTGGAGTGTATATGAGCTCTCTGGGGCCAACGTCCTGACTTTC
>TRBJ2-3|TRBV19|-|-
CASNTQGTDTQYF
TGTGCCAGTAATACACAGGGAACAGATACGCAGTATTTT
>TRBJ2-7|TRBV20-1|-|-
CSALNNYEQYF
TGCAGTGCTCTGAACAACTACGAGCAGTACTTC
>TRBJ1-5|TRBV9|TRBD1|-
CASSVGVWYRGDGNQPQHF
TGTGCCAGCAGCGTAGGGGTTTGGTACAGGGGTGACGGCAATCAGCCCCAGCATTTT
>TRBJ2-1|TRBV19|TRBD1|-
CASNHRGSEQFF
TGTGCCAGTAACCACAGGGGATCTGAGCAGTTCTTC
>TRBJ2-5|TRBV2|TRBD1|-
CASSESGTGQETQYF
TGTGCCAGCAGTGAATCCGGGACAGGACAAGAGACCCAGTACTTC
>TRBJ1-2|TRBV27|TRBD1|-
CASSARDRGHYGYTF
TGTGCCAGCAGTGCCCGGGACAGGGGGCATTATGGCTACACCTTC
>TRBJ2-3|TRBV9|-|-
CASSVVGTDTQYF
TGTGCCAGCAGCGTAGTGGGCACAGATACGCAGTATTTT
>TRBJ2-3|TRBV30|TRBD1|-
CAGHTTGGTDTQYF
TGTGCCGGACACACGACAGGGGGCACAGATACGCAGTATTTT
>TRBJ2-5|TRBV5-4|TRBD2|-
CASSGGSGGVQETQYF
TGTGCCAGCAGCGGGGGTAGCGGGGGAGTTCAAGAGACCCAGTACTTC
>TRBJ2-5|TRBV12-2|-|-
CAKYPGLAGEETQYF
TGTGCAAAGTATCCGGGACTAGCGGGAGAAGAGACCCAGTACTTC
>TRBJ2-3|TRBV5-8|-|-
CASSHGQGSTDTQYF
TGTGCCAGCAGCCACGGGCAGGGCAGCACAGATACGCAGTATTTT
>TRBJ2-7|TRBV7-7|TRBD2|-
CASSLASGTYEQYF
TGTGCTAGCAGCTTGGCTAGCGGGACTTACGAGCAGTACTTC
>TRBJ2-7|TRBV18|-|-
CASSPNNYEQYF
TGTGCCAGCTCACCTAACAACTACGAGCAGTACTTC
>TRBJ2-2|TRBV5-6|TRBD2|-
CASSLSGRRTGELFF
TGTGCCAGCAGCTTAAGCGGGAGGAGGACCGGGGAGCTGTTTTTT
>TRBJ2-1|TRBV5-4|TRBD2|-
CASTSGGRDEQFF
TGTGCCAGCACCTCGGGAGGGAGGGATGAGCAGTTCTTC